This TCR beta chain was sequenced in a study of shared clonotypes between healthy human individuals. Study outcomes and limitations: A few donors had 4% to 6.5% of their naive CD4 clonotypes in common.

This clone came up a few times. Antigen: not known. In the original processing: ImmunoSEQ supplied junction-only sequences lacking quality scores, so filtering was different. Some clones are missing from TCRdb's copy, which holds only in-frame ones; the method was immunoSEQ multiplex PCR. The DNA gave D and trimming, while V, J and clone size come from that table. The sample records roughly 760,000 clones, roughly 70% being singletons. This receptor was identified in a woman aged 25 to 39 in good health. Material for sequencing was memory CD4+ T cells sorted from blood. Stated subset: CD45RA-negative fraction.

CDR3 sequence: CATSRDTRGRSNQPQHF. Written as DNA, the CDR3 is TGTGCCACCAGCAGAGATACCCGGGGGCGAAGCAATCAGCCCCAGCATTTT. This chain uses TRBV15 with TRBJ1-5; D is perhaps TRBD1 (6 bases). Germline CDR1 is LNHNV and CDR2 is YYDKDF (reference sequence). The CDR3 is made up of 17 amino acids. V lost 0 bases and J lost 1, with 13 bases in between. The variable domain in full, completed from reference TRBV15 and TRBJ1-5, reads DAMVIQNPRYQVTQFGKPVTLSCSQTLNHNVMYWYQQKSSQAPKLLFHYYDKDFNNEADTPDNFQSRRPNTSFCFLDIRSPGLGDTAMYLCATSRDTRGRSNQPQHFGDGTRLSIL.